A selection of T cell receptor beta chains follows, all from one sample in a study of human T cells and chemical hapten exposure. MiXCR, applied by TCRdb to the RACE reads, yields one record per CDR3 protein. In the table there are roughly 48,000 distinct CDR3 sequences, about 10% of which are singletons. Material: whole blood, obtained in connection with sensitization to the hapten diphenylcyclopropenone (DPC). These receptors originate from a woman aged 40 to 50 with alopecia areata. Some clones in this sample may be carry-over from other donors' samples. Each CDR3 is given with its conserved first and last residue. A D gene is named only where the DNA matches it firmly. Clone sizes are given selectively: once, few, many, or a class where the clone is expanded.

D gene	V gene	clone size	J gene	CDR3 protein	CDR3 DNA
TRBD2	TRBV20-1	many	TRBJ2-5	CSLAGGIQETQYF	TGCAGTCTGGCGGGGGGGATCCAAGAGACCCAGTACTTC
.	TRBV2	many	TRBJ1-5	CASSEASGSHQPQHF	TGTGCCAGCAGTGAAGCTTCTGGGTCCCATCAGCCCCAGCATTTT
.	TRBV29-1	.	TRBJ2-5	CSGAGTIQETQYF	TGCAGCGGGGCAGGGACAATACAAGAGACCCAGTACTTC
.	TRBV12-3/TRBV12-4	.	TRBJ2-2	CASSPRGVANTGELFF	TGTGCCAGCAGTCCCCGTGGAGTCGCGAACACCGGGGAGCTGTTTTTT
.	TRBV7-2	.	TRBJ2-1	CASSLVRPMRTVYNEQFF	TGTGCCAGCAGCTTAGTACGACCGATGAGGACAGTATACAATGAGCAGTTCTTC
TRBD2	TRBV5-1	many	TRBJ2-1	CASSLNSLAGAYNEQFF	TGCGCCAGCAGCTTGAATTCACTAGCGGGGGCCTACAATGAGCAGTTCTTC
.	TRBV6-4	few	TRBJ2-3	CASRPAGGGTDTQYF	TGTGCCAGCCGCCCGGCCGGCGGGGGCACAGATACGCAGTATTTT
TRBD1	TRBV7-9	.	TRBJ1-1	CASSLGQLYTEAFF	TGTGCCAGCAGCTTGGGACAGCTGTACACTGAAGCTTTCTTT
.	TRBV21-1	many	TRBJ1-4	CASSKEGTTTNEKLFF	TGTGCCAGCAGCAAAGAGGGGACAACAACTAATGAAAAACTGTTTTTT
TRBD1	TRBV7-3	.	TRBJ1-1	CASSQQGLGTEAFF	TGTGCCAGCAGCCAACAGGGGCTTGGGACTGAAGCTTTCTTT
TRBD1	TRBV9	few	TRBJ2-7	CASSADRGDQYF	TGTGCCAGCAGCGCAGACAGGGGGGACCAGTACTTC
.	TRBV6-1	.	TRBJ2-1	CASSEDGGVQFF	TGTGCCAGCAGTGAAGACGGAGGGGTGCAGTTCTTC
.	TRBV28	.	TRBJ2-7	CASSSTSPYEQYF	TGTGCCAGCAGTTCGACTAGTCCCTACGAGCAGTACTTC
TRBD1	TRBV12-5	few	TRBJ1-1	CASAERDRGNTEAFF	TGTGCTAGTGCCGAAAGGGACAGGGGGAACACTGAAGCTTTCTTT
.	TRBV10-2	many	TRBJ1-6	CASSEWGSSYNSPLHF	TGCGCCAGCAGTGAGTGGGGAAGCTCCTATAATTCACCCCTCCACTTT
.	TRBV27	few	TRBJ1-1	CANSFLDHTEAFF	TGTGCCAACAGTTTTCTCGATCACACTGAAGCTTTCTTT
.	TRBV18	.	TRBJ2-7	CASSPGAAETYEQYF	TGTGCCAGCTCACCAGGGGCGGCAGAGACCTACGAGCAGTACTTC
.	TRBV20-1	.	TRBJ2-2	CSARDQQGNTGELFF	TGCAGTGCTAGAGATCAACAGGGGAACACCGGGGAGCTGTTTTTT
.	TRBV4-1	many	TRBJ1-5	CASSHHNQPQHF	TGCGCCAGCAGCCACCACAATCAGCCCCAGCATTTT
TRBD1	TRBV7-9	many	TRBJ1-1	CASSGDRWTEAFF	TGTGCCAGCAGCGGGGACAGGTGGACTGAAGCTTTCTTT
TRBD2	TRBV7-9	.	TRBJ2-7	CASSLTSGRSYEQYF	TGTGCCAGCAGCTTAACTAGCGGGAGATCCTACGAGCAGTACTTC
TRBD1	TRBV19	few	TRBJ1-4	CASSIWTGGNEKLFF	TGTGCCAGTAGTATCTGGACAGGGGGGAATGAAAAACTGTTTTTT
.	TRBV12-3/TRBV12-4	few	TRBJ1-1	CASASTHTGSFF	TGTGCCAGCGCTTCAACCCATACTGGGTCTTTCTTT
TRBD2	TRBV29-1	few	TRBJ2-1	CSVNGRRQMNEQFF	TGCAGCGTGAACGGGAGGAGGCAGATGAATGAGCAGTTCTTC
.	TRBV30	many	TRBJ1-6	CAWSARTILYNSPLHF	TGTGCCTGGAGTGCGCGAACGATTCTCTATAATTCACCCCTCCACTTT
.	TRBV9	.	TRBJ2-1	CASSARGSDNEQFF	TGTGCCAGCAGCGCGCGGGGTAGTGATAATGAGCAGTTCTTC
TRBD1	TRBV18	few	TRBJ1-1	CASSPGVGGFTEAFF	TGTGCCAGCTCACCGGGCGTAGGGGGCTTCACTGAAGCTTTCTTT
.	TRBV28	many	TRBJ2-1	CASSSPKSSYNEQFF	TGTGCCAGCAGTTCCCCAAAGAGCTCCTACAATGAGCAGTTCTTC
TRBD1	TRBV15	many	TRBJ2-1	CATSVPGQAYNEQFF	TGTGCCACCAGCGTTCCGGGACAGGCCTACAATGAGCAGTTCTTC
.	TRBV9	.	TRBJ2-5	CASSLGTEEMSQYF	TGTGCCAGCAGCCTTGGGACGGAGGAAATGTCCCAGTACTTC
.	TRBV7-6	many	TRBJ2-5	CASSSMRTGATQYF	TGTGCCAGCAGCTCCATGAGGACCGGAGCGACCCAGTACTTC
.	TRBV29-1	many	TRBJ2-1	CSRSGVSSYNEQFF	TGCAGCCGCTCAGGTGTCAGCTCCTACAATGAGCAGTTCTTC
.	TRBV5-4	.	TRBJ1-4	CASSPKGEGNEKLFF	TGTGCCAGCAGCCCCAAGGGGGAGGGTAATGAAAAACTGTTTTTT
TRBD2	TRBV5-4	many	TRBJ2-4	CASSLTSGSGGHIQYF	TGTGCCAGCAGCCTGACTAGCGGGAGTGGGGGGCACATTCAGTACTTC
.	TRBV7-2	many	TRBJ1-5	CASSNQEDQPQHF	TGTGCCAGCAGCAATCAGGAAGATCAGCCCCAGCATTTT
.	TRBV6-6	many	TRBJ1-3	CASSSSRPGGTIYF	TGTGCCAGCAGTAGCTCCAGGCCCGGTGGCACCATATATTTT
.	TRBV5-1	few	TRBJ2-5	CASNRWGEETQYF	TGCGCCAGCAACCGCTGGGGAGAAGAGACCCAGTACTTC
.	TRBV29-1	many	TRBJ2-7	CSVARGAYEQYF	TGCAGCGTTGCCAGGGGAGCCTACGAGCAGTACTTC
.	TRBV7-3	many	TRBJ1-1	CASSTQEGTEAFF	TGTGCCAGCAGCACACAGGAGGGGACTGAAGCTTTCTTT
.	TRBV5-4	few	TRBJ1-1	CASSLVGLRGEAFF	TGTGCCAGCAGCTTGGTAGGGCTCCGAGGGGAAGCTTTCTTT
TRBD1	TRBV12-3/TRBV12-4	many	TRBJ1-5	CASSSTGGNQPQHF	TGTGCCAGCAGTTCGACAGGGGGCAATCAGCCCCAGCATTTT
.	TRBV5-1	medium-sized	TRBJ1-2	CASSGSGGYTF	TGCGCCAGCAGCGGGTCTGGTGGCTACACCTTC
.	TRBV18	few	TRBJ1-6	CASSYRDTLSSYNSPLHF	TGTGCCAGCTCATACCGGGACACGTTGAGCTCCTATAATTCACCCCTCCACTTT
TRBD1	TRBV3-1	few	TRBJ1-3	CASSQIPGQGNGNTIYF	TGTGCCAGCAGCCAGATACCGGGACAGGGGAACGGAAACACCATATATTTT
TRBD1	TRBV10-3	many	TRBJ2-6	CAISRDRGSGANVLTF	TGTGCCATCAGCCGGGACAGAGGCTCTGGGGCCAACGTCCTGACTTTC
.	TRBV5-1	many	TRBJ2-7	CASSLVQEGEQYF	TGCGCCAGCAGCTTGGTGCAGGAGGGCGAGCAGTACTTC
.	TRBV3-2	many	TRBJ2-1	CASSQDPKRSSYNEQFF	TGTGCCAGCAGCCAAGACCCTAAAAGAAGCTCCTACAATGAGCAGTTCTTC
.	TRBV6-2/TRBV6-3	.	TRBJ2-7	CASREPTGWYEQYF	TGTGCCAGCAGAGAGCCGACCGGGTGGTACGAGCAGTACTTC
.	TRBV29-1	few	TRBJ1-4	CSVLPGASDEKLFF	TGCAGCGTTCTGCCAGGGGCTTCGGATGAAAAACTGTTTTTT
.	TRBV12-3/TRBV12-4	many	TRBJ1-1	CASSFSGVVGAFF	TGTGCCAGCAGTTTTTCAGGGGTAGTGGGAGCTTTCTTT
TRBD1	TRBV28	many	TRBJ2-1	CASSFPTGVEFF	TGTGCCAGCAGTTTTCCAACAGGGGTTGAGTTCTTC
TRBD1	TRBV7-2	many	TRBJ1-5	CASSGLGQGVGQPQHF	TGTGCCAGCAGCGGATTAGGACAGGGGGTGGGTCAGCCCCAGCATTTT
.	TRBV5-4	few	TRBJ1-2	CASSLQLFYGYTF	TGTGCCAGCAGCCTACAGCTTTTTTATGGCTACACCTTC
TRBD1	TRBV27	many	TRBJ2-1	CASGNYRGEQFF	TGTGCCAGCGGTAATTACAGGGGTGAGCAGTTCTTC
.	TRBV6-1	.	TRBJ2-1	CASSPLGSYNEQFF	TGTGCCAGCAGCCCACTTGGGTCATACAATGAGCAGTTCTTC